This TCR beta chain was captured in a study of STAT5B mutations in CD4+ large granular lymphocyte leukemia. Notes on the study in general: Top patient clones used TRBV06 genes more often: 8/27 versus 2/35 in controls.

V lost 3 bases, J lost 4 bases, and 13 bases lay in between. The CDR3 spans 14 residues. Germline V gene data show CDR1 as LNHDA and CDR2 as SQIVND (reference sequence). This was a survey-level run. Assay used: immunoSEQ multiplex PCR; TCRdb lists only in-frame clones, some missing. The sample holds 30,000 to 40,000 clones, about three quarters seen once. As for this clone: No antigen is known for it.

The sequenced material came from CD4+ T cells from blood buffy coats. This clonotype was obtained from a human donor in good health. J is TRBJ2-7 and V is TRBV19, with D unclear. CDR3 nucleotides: TGTGCCAGTAGTATCCCCGGGCTTCTATACGAGCAGTACTTC. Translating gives CASSIPGLLYEQYF.